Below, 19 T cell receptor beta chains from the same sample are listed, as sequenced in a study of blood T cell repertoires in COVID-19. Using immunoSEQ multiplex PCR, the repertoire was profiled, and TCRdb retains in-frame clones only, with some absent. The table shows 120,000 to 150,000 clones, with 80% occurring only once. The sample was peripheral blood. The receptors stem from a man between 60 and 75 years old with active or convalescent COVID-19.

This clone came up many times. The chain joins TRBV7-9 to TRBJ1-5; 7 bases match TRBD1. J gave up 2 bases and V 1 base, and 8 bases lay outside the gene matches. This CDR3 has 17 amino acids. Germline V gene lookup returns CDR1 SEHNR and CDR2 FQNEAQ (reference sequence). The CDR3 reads CASSLGVGGLGNQPQHF. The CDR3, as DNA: TGTGCCAGCAGCTTAGGCGTAGGGGGCTTGGGCAATCAGCCCCAGCATTTT.

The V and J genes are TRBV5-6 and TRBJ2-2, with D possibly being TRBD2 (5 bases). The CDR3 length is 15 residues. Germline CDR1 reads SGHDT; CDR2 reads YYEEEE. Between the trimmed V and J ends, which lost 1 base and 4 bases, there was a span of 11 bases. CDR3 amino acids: CASSLWERITGELFF. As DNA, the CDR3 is TGTGCCAGCAGCTTGTGGGAGAGAATCACCGGGGAGCTGTTTTTT.

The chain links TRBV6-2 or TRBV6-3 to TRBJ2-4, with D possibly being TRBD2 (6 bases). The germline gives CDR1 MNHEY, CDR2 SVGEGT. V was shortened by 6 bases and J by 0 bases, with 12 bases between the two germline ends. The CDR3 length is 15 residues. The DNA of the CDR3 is TGTGCCAGCAGCCTGGGACTTCTAGCCAAAAACATTCAGTACTTC. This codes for CASSLGLLAKNIQYF.

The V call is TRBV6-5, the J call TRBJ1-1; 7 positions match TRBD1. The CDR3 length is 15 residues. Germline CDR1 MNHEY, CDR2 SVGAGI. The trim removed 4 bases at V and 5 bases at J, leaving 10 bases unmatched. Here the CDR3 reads CASSSEYRGRTEAFF. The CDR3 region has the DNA TGTGCCAGCAGTTCCGAATACAGGGGCAGGACTGAAGCTTTCTTT.

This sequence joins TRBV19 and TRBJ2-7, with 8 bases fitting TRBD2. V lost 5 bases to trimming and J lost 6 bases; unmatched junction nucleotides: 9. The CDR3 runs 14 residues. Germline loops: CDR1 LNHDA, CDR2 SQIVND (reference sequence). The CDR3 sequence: CASSATPGGTEQYF. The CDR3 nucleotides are TGTGCCAGTAGTGCAACCCCGGGAGGGACCGAGCAGTACTTC. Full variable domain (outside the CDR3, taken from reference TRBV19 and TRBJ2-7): DGGITQSPKYLFRKEGQNVTLSCEQNLNHDAMYWYRQDPGQGLRLIYYSQIVNDFQKGDIAEGYSVSREKKESFPLTVTSAQKNPTAFYLCASSATPGGTEQYFGPGTRLTVT.

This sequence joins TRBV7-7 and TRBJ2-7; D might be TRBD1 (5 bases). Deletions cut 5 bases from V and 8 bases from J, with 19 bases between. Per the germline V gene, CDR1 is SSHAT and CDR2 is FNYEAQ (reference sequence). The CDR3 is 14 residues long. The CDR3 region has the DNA TGTGCCAGCAGCCCCCAGGGCGCAGGGTCCAAGCAGTACTTC. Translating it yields CASSPQGAGSKQYF. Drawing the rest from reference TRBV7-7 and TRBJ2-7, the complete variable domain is GAGVSQSPRYKVTKRGQDVTLRCDPISSHATLYWYQQALGQGPEFLTYFNYEAQPDKSGLPSDRFSAERPEGSISTLTIQRTEQRDSAMYRCASSPQGAGSKQYFGPGTRLTVT.

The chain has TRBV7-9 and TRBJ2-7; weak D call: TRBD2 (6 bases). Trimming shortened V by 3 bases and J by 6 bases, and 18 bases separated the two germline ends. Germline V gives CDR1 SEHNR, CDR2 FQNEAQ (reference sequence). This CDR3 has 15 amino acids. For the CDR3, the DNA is TGTGCCAGCAGCTTCCTAAGGAGGGGAGTAGGCGAGCAGTACTTC. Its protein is CASSFLRRGVGEQYF. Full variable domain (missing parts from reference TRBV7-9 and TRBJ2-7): DTGVSQNPRHKITKRGQNVTFRCDPISEHNRLYWYRQTLGQGPEFLTYFQNEAQLEKSRLLSDRFSAERPKGSFSTLEIQRTEQGDSAMYLCASSFLRRGVGEQYFGPGTRLTVT.

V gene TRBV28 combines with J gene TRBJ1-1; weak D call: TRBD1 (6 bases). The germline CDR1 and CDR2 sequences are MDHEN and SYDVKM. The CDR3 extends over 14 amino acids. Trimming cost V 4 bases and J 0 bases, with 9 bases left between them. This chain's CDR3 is CASSYRVLNTEAFF. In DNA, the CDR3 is TGTGCCAGCAGTTACAGGGTCCTGAACACTGAAGCTTTCTTT.

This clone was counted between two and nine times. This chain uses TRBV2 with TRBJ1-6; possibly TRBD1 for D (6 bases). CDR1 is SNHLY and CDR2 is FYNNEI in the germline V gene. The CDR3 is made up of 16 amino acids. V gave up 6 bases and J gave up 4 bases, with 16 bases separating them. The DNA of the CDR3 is TGTGCCAGCAGGGAACGTGACAGGAAGTATAATTCACCCCTCCACTTT. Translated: CASRERDRKYNSPLHF.

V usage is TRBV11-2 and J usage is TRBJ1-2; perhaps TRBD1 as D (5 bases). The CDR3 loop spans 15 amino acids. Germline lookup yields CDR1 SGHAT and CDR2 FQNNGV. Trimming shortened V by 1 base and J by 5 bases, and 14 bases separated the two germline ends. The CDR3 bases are TGTGCCAGCAGCTTAGCATGGGACGGAGGGTATGGCTACACCTTC. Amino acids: CASSLAWDGGYGYTF.

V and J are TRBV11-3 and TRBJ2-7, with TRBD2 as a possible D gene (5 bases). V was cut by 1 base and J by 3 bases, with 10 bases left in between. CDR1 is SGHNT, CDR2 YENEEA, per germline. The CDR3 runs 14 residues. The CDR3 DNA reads TGTGCCAGCAGCTTAGGACTTGCGGGCTACGAGCAGTACTTC. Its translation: CASSLGLAGYEQYF.

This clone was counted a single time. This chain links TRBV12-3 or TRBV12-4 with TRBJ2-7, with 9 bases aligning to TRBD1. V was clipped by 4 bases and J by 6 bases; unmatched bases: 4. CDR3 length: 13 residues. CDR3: CASSSTGGTEQYF. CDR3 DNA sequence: TGTGCCAGCAGTTCGACAGGGGGTACCGAGCAGTACTTC.

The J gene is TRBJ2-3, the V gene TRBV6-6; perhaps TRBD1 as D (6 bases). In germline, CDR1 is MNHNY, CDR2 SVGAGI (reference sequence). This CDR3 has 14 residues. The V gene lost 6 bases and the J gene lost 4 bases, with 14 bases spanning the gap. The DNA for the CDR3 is TGTGCCAGCAGCCGAACGGGACAAGCAGATACGCAGTATTTT. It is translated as CASSRTGQADTQYF.

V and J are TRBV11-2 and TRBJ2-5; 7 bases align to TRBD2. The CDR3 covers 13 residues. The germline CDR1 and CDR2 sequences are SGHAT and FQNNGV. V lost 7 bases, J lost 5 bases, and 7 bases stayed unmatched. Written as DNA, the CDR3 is TGTGCCAGCACCACGACTAGCAGGGAGACCCAGTACTTC. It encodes CASTTTSRETQYF.

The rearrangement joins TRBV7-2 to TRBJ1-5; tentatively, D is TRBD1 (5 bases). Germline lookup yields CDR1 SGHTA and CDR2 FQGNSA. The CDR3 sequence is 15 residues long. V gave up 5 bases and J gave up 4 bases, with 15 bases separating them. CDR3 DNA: TGTGCCAGCAGCGCCGGGGGACGGGGAAATCAGCCCCAGCATTTT. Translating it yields CASSAGGRGNQPQHF.

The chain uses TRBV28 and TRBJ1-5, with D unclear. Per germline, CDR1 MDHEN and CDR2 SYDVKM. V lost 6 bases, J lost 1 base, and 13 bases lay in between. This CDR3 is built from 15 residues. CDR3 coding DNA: TGTGCCAGCAGGACGGTGGGAGGGAGCAATCAGCCCCAGCATTTT. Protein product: CASRTVGGSNQPQHF. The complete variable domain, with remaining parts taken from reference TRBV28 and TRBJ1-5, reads DVKVTQSSRYLVKRTGEKVFLECVQDMDHENMFWYRQDPGLGLRLIYFSYDVKMKEKGDIPEGYSVSREKKERFSLILESASTNQTSMYLCASRTVGGSNQPQHFGDGTRLSIL.

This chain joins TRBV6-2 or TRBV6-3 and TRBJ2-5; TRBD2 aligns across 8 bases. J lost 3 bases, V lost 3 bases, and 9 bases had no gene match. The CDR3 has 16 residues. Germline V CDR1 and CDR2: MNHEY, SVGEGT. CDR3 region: CASSYQLAGNKETQYF. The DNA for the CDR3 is TGTGCCAGCAGTTATCAGCTAGCGGGCAATAAAGAGACCCAGTACTTC.

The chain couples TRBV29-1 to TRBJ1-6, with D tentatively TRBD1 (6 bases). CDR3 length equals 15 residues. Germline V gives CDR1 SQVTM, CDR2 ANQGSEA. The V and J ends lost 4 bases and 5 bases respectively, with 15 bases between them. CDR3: CSVAGGSGNNSPLHF. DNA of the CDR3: TGCAGCGTTGCGGGGGGCTCTGGAAATAATTCACCCCTCCACTTT. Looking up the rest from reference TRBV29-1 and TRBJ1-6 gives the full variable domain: SAVISQKPSRDICQRGTSLTIQCQVDSQVTMMFWYRQQPGQSLTLIATANQGSEATYESGFVIDKFPISRPNLTFSTLTVSNMSPEDSSIYLCSVAGGSGNNSPLHFGNGTRLTVT.

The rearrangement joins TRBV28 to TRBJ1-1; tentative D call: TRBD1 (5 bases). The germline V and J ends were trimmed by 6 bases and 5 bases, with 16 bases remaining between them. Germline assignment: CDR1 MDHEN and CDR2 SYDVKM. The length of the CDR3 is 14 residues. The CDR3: CASSHGGFGTEAFF. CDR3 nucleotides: TGTGCCAGCAGCCATGGGGGGTTTGGGACTGAAGCTTTCTTT. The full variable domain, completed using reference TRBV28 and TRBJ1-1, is DVKVTQSSRYLVKRTGEKVFLECVQDMDHENMFWYRQDPGLGLRLIYFSYDVKMKEKGDIPEGYSVSREKKERFSLILESASTNQTSMYLCASSHGGFGTEAFFGQGTRLTVV.